The sequence of this T cell receptor beta chain was determined in a study of blood T cell repertoires in COVID-19. Study-wide context: PBMCs, B-cell-depleted T cells, or T cells provided the cDNA or gDNA that made up the material.

Original data processing: Using reference gene primer amplification, nucleated cell counts were estimated. Here immunoSEQ multiplex PCR was the method, and the copy in TCRdb shows in-frame clones only, minus some. V and J calls and clone size are copied from that table; D and trimming were computed from the DNA. In the table there are around 51,000 clones, 86% of which are singletons. Germline V gene lookup returns CDR1 SGDLS and CDR2 YYNGEE. The CDR3 has 15 residues. V shed 4 bases and J 13 bases; nucleotides not matched to a gene: 14. Sequenced: peripheral blood. The source of this sequence is a woman over 75 with acute or convalescent COVID-19. The rearrangement joins TRBV9 to TRBJ1-6; TRBD1 aligns across 7 bases. In nucleotides, the CDR3 is TGTGCCAGCAGCCCCTGGGACAGTGAAGATAGTCCCCTCCACTTT. Amino acid sequence: CASSPWDSEDSPLHF.